These 21 T cell receptor beta chains came from one sample sequenced in a study of a mutant IDH1 vaccine in newly diagnosed glioma. Time point indicated: baseline, week 1 (first vaccination visit). Treatment indicated: pre-vaccination baseline after standard-of-care therapy. Assay used: immunoSEQ multiplex PCR; TCRdb lists only in-frame clones, some missing. The data show approximately 54,000 clones, with 80% to 90% seen just once and about a fifth held by the top ten. The specimen comprised PBMCs, sampled from a glioma patient treated with radiotherapy, temozolomide or both. The receptors come from a man younger than 30 with glioma.

The chain couples TRBV30 to TRBJ2-3, with TRBD2 matching 8 bases. The germline gives CDR1 GTSNPN, CDR2 SVGIG (reference sequence). The CDR3 spans 15 residues. Trimming cost V 0 bases and J 6 bases; bases outside gene matches: 8. DNA for the CDR3: TGTGCCTGGAGTGTTGCGGGGGGCGCGGGGGATACGCAGTATTTT. It codes for CAWSVAGGAGDTQYF. The whole variable domain, remainder taken from reference TRBV30 and TRBJ2-3, is SQTIHQWPATLVQPVGSPLSLECTVEGTSNPNLYWYRQAAGRGLQLLFYSVGIGQISSEVPQNLSASRPQDRQFILSSKKLLLSDSGFYLCAWSVAGGAGDTQYFGPGTRLTVL.

This chain's CDR3 is CASSERENQPQHF. Written as DNA, the CDR3 is TGTGCCAGCAGTGAACGAGAGAATCAGCCCCAGCATTTT. The chain joins TRBV6-1 to TRBJ1-5; D ambiguous. Trimming shortened V by 2 bases and J by 4 bases, and 6 bases separated the two germline ends. The length of the CDR3 is 13 residues. CDR1 and CDR2 (germline): MNHNS, SASEGT.

The chain joins TRBV18 to TRBJ2-1, with 12 nucleotides matching TRBD2. Germline V lookup: CDR1 KGHSH, CDR2 LQKENI. The trim removed 3 bases at V and 9 bases at J, leaving 3 bases unmatched. The CDR3 runs 14 residues. CDR3 residues: CASSPGTSGFEQFF. In DNA form, the CDR3 reads TGTGCCAGCTCACCGGGGACTAGCGGGTTTGAGCAGTTCTTC.

The chain carries TRBV4-3 and TRBJ2-5, with TRBD2 matching over 10 bases. Germline V gene lookup returns CDR1 LGHNA and CDR2 YSLEER. This CDR3 spans 16 amino acids. V was clipped by 0 bases and J by 2 bases; unmatched bases: 3. The CDR3: CASSQDPAGGQETQYF. The CDR3 DNA sequence: TGCGCCAGCAGCCAAGATCCAGCGGGAGGGCAAGAGACCCAGTACTTC.

V usage is TRBV13 and J usage is TRBJ1-3; D is unclear. V shed 5 bases and J shed 1 base, with 9 bases lying between them. Germline assignment: CDR1 PRHDT and CDR2 FYEKMQ (reference sequence). CDR3 length: 14 residues. The CDR3 here is CASSGLESGNTIYF. The DNA for the CDR3 is TGTGCCAGCAGCGGACTGGAATCTGGAAACACCATATATTTT.

This clone was detected only once. The DNA of the CDR3 is TGTGCCTGGAGTCCCCTCTTCAGGGGGGGCGAGCAGTACTTC. Translating it yields CAWSPLFRGGEQYF. This sequence joins TRBV30 and TRBJ2-7; D might be TRBD1 or TRBD2, each matching 7 bases. The ends were cut back, 2 bases at V and 6 bases at J, with 17 bases in the middle. CDR3 length: 14 amino acids. Germline loops: CDR1 GTSNPN, CDR2 SVGIG (reference sequence).

The chain carries TRBV30 and TRBJ1-6; D unclear. Trimming pared 1 base from V and 2 bases from J, leaving 9 bases between. Germline lookup yields CDR1 GTSNPN and CDR2 SVGIG (reference sequence). This CDR3 contains 15 residues. The chain's CDR3 is CAWSAPAPYNSPLHF. CDR3 bases: TGTGCCTGGAGTGCCCCAGCGCCCTATAATTCACCCCTCCACTTT.

V and J are TRBV4-1 and TRBJ1-2, with TRBD1 matching over 8 bases. With V trimmed by 4 bases and J by 4 bases, 11 bases remained unmatched. Germline V gives CDR1 MGHRA, CDR2 YSYEKL. The CDR3 covers 16 residues. The DNA of the CDR3 is TGCGCCAGCAGCCTCGGACAGGGCGCCCAAGCCTATGGCTACACCTTC. Translated: CASSLGQGAQAYGYTF.

The rearrangement joins TRBV5-1 to TRBJ1-2; D gene uncertain. V gave up 3 bases and J gave up 6 bases, with 12 bases separating them. Germline V gene data show CDR1 as SGHRS and CDR2 as YFSETQ. The CDR3 runs 13 residues. In DNA, the CDR3 is TGCGCCAGCAGCTACAATGGAGGGAATGGCTACACCTTC. As protein: CASSYNGGNGYTF. The complete variable domain, with remaining parts taken from reference TRBV5-1 and TRBJ1-2, reads KAGVTQTPRYLIKTRGQQVTLSCSPISGHRSVSWYQQTPGQGLQFLFEYFSETQRNKGNFPGRFSGRQFSNSRSEMNVSTLELGDSALYLCASSYNGGNGYTFGSGTRLTVV.

The genes are TRBV6-6 and TRBJ1-6, with 9 bases that match TRBD1. CDR3 size: 14 residues. From germline, CDR1 is MNHNY and CDR2 SVGAGI (reference sequence). J lost 9 bases, V lost 6 bases, and 6 bases had no gene match. This CDR3 is CASSPGQGGSPLHF. CDR3 bases: TGTGCCAGCAGCCCGGGACAGGGTGGTTCACCCCTCCACTTT.

This clone showed up just once. The chain couples TRBV5-4 to TRBJ1-2, with 12 bases lining up with TRBD1. Germline loops: CDR1 SGHNT, CDR2 YYREEE (reference sequence). V shed 4 bases, J shed 0 bases, and the junction held 4 bases outside the gene matches. The CDR3 consists of 16 residues. CDR3 coding DNA: TGTGCCAGCAGCAAGGGACAGGGGGCCTCTAACTATGGCTACACCTTC. Translated, it gives CASSKGQGASNYGYTF.

This sequence joins TRBV5-6 and TRBJ2-6; D remains unclear. The CDR3 consists of 14 residues. V gave up 3 bases and J gave up 3 bases, with 7 bases separating them. Germline V gives CDR1 SGHDT, CDR2 YYEEEE. CDR3 DNA: TGTGCCAGCAGCTCCCCAATTGGGGCCAACGTCCTGACTTTC. It codes for CASSSPIGANVLTF.

The chain uses TRBV7-2 and TRBJ1-4, with D tentatively TRBD1 (5 bases). Trimming took off 1 base at V and 1 base at J, with 10 bases between the two ends. The V gene's germline CDR1 is SGHTA and CDR2 FQGNSA. The CDR3 length is 16 residues. CDR3 residues: CASSLGGRVTNEKLFF. Written as DNA, the CDR3 is TGTGCCAGCAGCTTAGGCGGCAGGGTAACTAATGAAAAACTGTTTTTT.

The chain combines TRBV9 with TRBJ2-6, with a weak D call TRBD2 (6 bases). Germline V CDR1 and CDR2: SGDLS, YYNGEE. V lost 2 bases and J lost 0, with 12 bases in between. This CDR3 region has 17 residues. CDR3 loop: CASSVGGSPSGANVLTF. CDR3 coding DNA: TGTGCCAGCAGCGTCGGGGGAAGCCCCTCTGGGGCCAACGTCCTGACTTTC.

The chain has TRBV4-1 and TRBJ2-3; D is undetermined. Trimming left V 0 bases short and J 2 bases short, with 12 bases between. CDR1 MGHRA and CDR2 YSYEKL come from the germline V gene. The CDR3 consists of 16 residues. The CDR3 reads CASSQDLGYTTDTQYF. The CDR3 nucleotides read TGCGCCAGCAGCCAAGATTTGGGATATACCACAGATACGCAGTATTTT.

The CDR3 DNA reads TGCGCCAGCAGCTTGGGGTTCCGAGCGGGGGGGCAAGAGACCCAGTACTTC. Its translation: CASSLGFRAGGQETQYF. This chain joins TRBV5-1 and TRBJ2-5; 10 positions match TRBD2. The junction had 7 bases not matched to a gene; V was cut back by 0 bases and J by 2 bases. The V gene's germline CDR1 is SGHRS and CDR2 YFSETQ. The CDR3 runs to 17 residues.

This chain joins TRBV7-2 and TRBJ1-2; no definite D call. V lost 3 bases, J lost 8 bases, and 13 bases lay in between. The CDR3 spans 13 residues. Per the germline V gene, CDR1 is SGHTA and CDR2 is FQGNSA. The CDR3 sequence: CASSFRALRGYTF. The DNA of the CDR3 is TGTGCCAGCAGCTTTAGGGCGCTGAGAGGCTACACCTTC.

The gene calls are TRBV5-4 and TRBJ2-1; the D gene could be TRBD1 or TRBD2 (6 bases each). Germline CDR1 and CDR2: SGHNT and YYREEE (reference sequence). This CDR3 has 13 residues. Trimming left V 0 bases short and J 8 bases short, with 9 bases between. CDR3 sequence: CASSLAGGHEQFF. CDR3 sequence (DNA): TGTGCCAGCAGCTTGGCCGGGGGCCATGAGCAGTTCTTC.

The V call is TRBV4-3, the J call TRBJ1-1; TRBD1 is a possible D gene (6 bases). Germline CDR1 LGHNA, CDR2 YSLEER. V lost 0 bases and J lost 1, with 9 bases in between. CDR3 length: 15 residues. The CDR3 is CASSQDGGGNTEAFF. DNA of the CDR3: TGCGCCAGCAGCCAAGATGGAGGGGGGAACACTGAAGCTTTCTTT.

V is TRBV11-2 and J is TRBJ1-4; D ambiguous. Trimming took off 3 bases at V and 5 bases at J, with 10 bases between the two ends. The length of the CDR3 is 14 residues. Looked up from germline, CDR1 is SGHAT and CDR2 is FQNNGV. CDR3 loop: CASSFTQSNEKLFF. CDR3 DNA sequence: TGTGCCAGCAGCTTTACGCAATCGAATGAAAAACTGTTTTTT.

The V call is TRBV6-5, the J call TRBJ1-5; weak D call: TRBD1 (5 bases). This CDR3 has 15 amino acids. The ends were cut back, 0 bases at V and 1 base at J, with 7 bases in the middle. Germline V gene lookup returns CDR1 MNHEY and CDR2 SVGAGI. CDR3 amino acids: CASSYSWGSNQPQHF. Written as DNA, the CDR3 is TGTGCCAGCAGTTACTCATGGGGGAGCAATCAGCCCCAGCATTTT.